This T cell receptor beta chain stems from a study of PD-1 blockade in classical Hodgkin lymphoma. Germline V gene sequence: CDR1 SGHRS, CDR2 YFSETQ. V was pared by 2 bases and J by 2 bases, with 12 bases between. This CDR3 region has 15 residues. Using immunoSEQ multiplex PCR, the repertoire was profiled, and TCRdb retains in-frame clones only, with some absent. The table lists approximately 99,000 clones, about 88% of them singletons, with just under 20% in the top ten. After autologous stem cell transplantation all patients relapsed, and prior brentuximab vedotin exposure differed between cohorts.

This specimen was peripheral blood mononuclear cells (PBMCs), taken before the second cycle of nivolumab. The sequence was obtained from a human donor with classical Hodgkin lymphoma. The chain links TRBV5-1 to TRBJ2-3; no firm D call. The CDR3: CASSFYPFNTDTQYF. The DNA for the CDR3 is TGCGCCAGCAGCTTCTATCCCTTTAACACAGATACGCAGTATTTT.